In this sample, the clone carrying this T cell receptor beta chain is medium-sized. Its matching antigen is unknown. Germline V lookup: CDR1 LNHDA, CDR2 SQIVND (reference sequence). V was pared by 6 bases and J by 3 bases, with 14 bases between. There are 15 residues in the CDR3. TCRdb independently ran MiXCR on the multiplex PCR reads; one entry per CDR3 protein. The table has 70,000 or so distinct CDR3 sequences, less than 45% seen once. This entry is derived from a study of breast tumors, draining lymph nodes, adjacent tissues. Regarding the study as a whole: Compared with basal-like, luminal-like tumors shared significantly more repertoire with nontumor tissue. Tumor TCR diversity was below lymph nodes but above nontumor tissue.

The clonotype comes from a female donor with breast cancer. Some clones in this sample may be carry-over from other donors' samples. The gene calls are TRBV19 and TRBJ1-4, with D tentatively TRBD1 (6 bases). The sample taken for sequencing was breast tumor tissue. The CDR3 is CASRTQGRANEKLFF. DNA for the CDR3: TGTGCCAGTAGAACACAGGGTCGAGCTAATGAAAAACTGTTTTTT. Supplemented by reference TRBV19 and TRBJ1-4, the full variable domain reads DGGITQSPKYLFRKEGQNVTLSCEQNLNHDAMYWYRQDPGQGLRLIYYSQIVNDFQKGDIAEGYSVSREKKESFPLTVTSAQKNPTAFYLCASRTQGRANEKLFFGSGTQLSVL.